This T cell receptor beta chain was captured in a study of blood T cell repertoires in COVID-19. In Cohort 3, a recovered donor had either two negative PCRs, clearance, or symptom resolution. The CDR3 is made up of 14 amino acids. The germline V gene encodes CDR1 MNHEY and CDR2 SMNVEV (reference sequence). The V gene lost 3 bases and the J gene lost 2 bases, with 10 bases spanning the gap. Using immunoSEQ multiplex PCR, the repertoire was profiled, and TCRdb retains in-frame clones only, with some absent. The sample includes about 330,000 clones, 85% to 90% of them seen just once. This chain joins TRBV27 and TRBJ1-1; weak D call: TRBD1 (6 bases). The sequenced material came from PBMCs or T cells enriched from blood (not recorded which). The source of this sequence is a woman under 30 who had recovered from COVID-19. CDR3 sequence: CASSFYRENTEAFF. The CDR3 DNA sequence: TGTGCCAGCAGTTTTTACAGGGAAAACACTGAAGCTTTCTTT.